This T cell receptor (beta chain) was recovered during a study of tumor and adjacent non-tumor tissue in lung cancer. On the study more broadly: There were around 11 adenocarcinoma, a couple of squamous cell carcinoma and 1 small cell lung cancer cases. Findings of the study overall: Top 100 clones took a larger repertoire share in normal lung. TCR diversity was significantly greater in tumor than normal lung tissue.

TCRbeta libraries were built with three rounds of nested PCR, modified from ARM-PCR. In TCRdb, the multiplex PCR reads were re-called with MiXCR into one record per CDR3 protein. This table holds some 120,000 distinct CDR3 sequences, about 66% found once. CDR1 and CDR2 from the germline V gene are SGHKS and YYEKEE (reference sequence). Trimming shortened V by 7 bases and J by 0 bases, and 5 bases separated the two germline ends. The CDR3 has 11 amino acids. As for this clonotype: Its antigen is currently unknown.

RNA was extracted from bulk tissue without any cell sorting. The chain links TRBV5-5 to TRBJ2-7; D gene ambiguous. Sequencing used lung tumor tissue. This clonotype was obtained from a man aged 25 to 40 with non-small cell lung cancer. Here the CDR3 DNA reads TGTGCCAGCGTCTCCTCCTACGAGCAGTACTTC. Translation gives CASVSSYEQYF.